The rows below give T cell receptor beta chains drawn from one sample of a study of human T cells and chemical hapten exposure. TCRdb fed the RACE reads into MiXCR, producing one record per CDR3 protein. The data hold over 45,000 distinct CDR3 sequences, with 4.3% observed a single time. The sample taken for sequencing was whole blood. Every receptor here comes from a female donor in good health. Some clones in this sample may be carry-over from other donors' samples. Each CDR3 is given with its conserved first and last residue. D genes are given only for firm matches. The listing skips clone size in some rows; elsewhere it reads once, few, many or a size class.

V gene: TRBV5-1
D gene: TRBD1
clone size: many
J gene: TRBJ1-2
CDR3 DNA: TGCGCCAGCAGCCCCGGGACAGGGAATGGCTACACCTTC
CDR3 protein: CASSPGTGNGYTF

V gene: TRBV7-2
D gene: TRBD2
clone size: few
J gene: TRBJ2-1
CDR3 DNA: TGTGCCAGCAGCCCTAGCGGGGGGGCCAGGGAGCAGTTCTTC
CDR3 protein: CASSPSGGAREQFF

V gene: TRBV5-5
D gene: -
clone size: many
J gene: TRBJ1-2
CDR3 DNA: TGTGCCAGCAGCGCGGATTGGGGACCCTATGGCTACACCTTC
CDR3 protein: CASSADWGPYGYTF

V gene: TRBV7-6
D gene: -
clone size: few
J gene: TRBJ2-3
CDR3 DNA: TGTGCCAGCAGCTTCGAACAGGTTCGGCGCACAGATACGCAGTATTTT
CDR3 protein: CASSFEQVRRTDTQYF

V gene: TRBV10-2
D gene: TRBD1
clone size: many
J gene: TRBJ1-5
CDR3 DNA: TGCGCCAGCAGTGAGAAGACAGGGTGGAATCAGCCCCAGCATTTT
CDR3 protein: CASSEKTGWNQPQHF

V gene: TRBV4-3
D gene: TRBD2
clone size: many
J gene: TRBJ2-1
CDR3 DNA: TGCGCCAGCAGCCAAGATATTTGGGAGGGTTCCGTCAATGAGCAGTTCTTC
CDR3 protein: CASSQDIWEGSVNEQFF

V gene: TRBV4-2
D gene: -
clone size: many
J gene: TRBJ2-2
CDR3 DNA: TGTGCCAGCAGCCAAGTCACGGACAGCCGTAAACCCGGGGAGCTGTTTTTT
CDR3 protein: CASSQVTDSRKPGELFF

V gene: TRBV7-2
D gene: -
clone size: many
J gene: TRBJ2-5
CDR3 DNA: TGTGCCAGCAGCTCCCAGGGGGGAGGGGGGACCCAGTACTTC
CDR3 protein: CASSSQGGGGTQYF

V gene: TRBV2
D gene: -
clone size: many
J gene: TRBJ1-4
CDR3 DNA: TGTGCCAGCAGATATCGGGACTTACGAGAAAAACTGTTTTTT
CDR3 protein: CASRYRDLREKLFF

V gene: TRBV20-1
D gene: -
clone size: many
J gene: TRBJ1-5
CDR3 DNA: TGCAGTGCTAGACCATCCGGCAGCGGGCTTTATCAGCCCCAGCATTTT
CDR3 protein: CSARPSGSGLYQPQHF

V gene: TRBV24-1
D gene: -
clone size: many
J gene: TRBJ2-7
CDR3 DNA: TGTGCCACCAGTGCAGGGTATGGTTACGAGCAGTACTTC
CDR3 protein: CATSAGYGYEQYF

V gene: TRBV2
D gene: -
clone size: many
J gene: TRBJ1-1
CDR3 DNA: TGTGCCAGCAGCGGGGACTACGGGACTGAAGCTTTCTTT
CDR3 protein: CASSGDYGTEAFF

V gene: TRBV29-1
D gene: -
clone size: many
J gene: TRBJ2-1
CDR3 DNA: TGCAGCGTTGAAGTCAGGTGGGATGAGCAGTTCTTC
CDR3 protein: CSVEVRWDEQFF

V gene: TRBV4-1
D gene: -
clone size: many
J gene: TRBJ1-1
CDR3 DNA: TGCGCCAGCAGCCAAGCCGTTTCACGAAACACTGAAGCTTTCTTT
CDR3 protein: CASSQAVSRNTEAFF

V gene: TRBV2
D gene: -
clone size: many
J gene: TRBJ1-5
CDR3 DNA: TGTGCCAGCAGTGAAGCCACCCCCTCCGATCAGCCCCAGCATTTT
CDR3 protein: CASSEATPSDQPQHF

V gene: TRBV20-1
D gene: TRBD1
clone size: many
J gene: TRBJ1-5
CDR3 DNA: TGCAGTGCTTCTGGGGACAGGGACAGTCAGCCCCAGCATTTT
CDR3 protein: CSASGDRDSQPQHF

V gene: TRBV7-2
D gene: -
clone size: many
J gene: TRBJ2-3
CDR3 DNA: TGTGCCAGCAGCGAAACTAGCACAGATACGCAGTATTTT
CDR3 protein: CASSETSTDTQYF

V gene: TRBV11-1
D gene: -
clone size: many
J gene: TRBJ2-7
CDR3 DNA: TGTGCCAGCAGCCTCCAGCGGGAGCAGTACTTC
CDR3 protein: CASSLQREQYF

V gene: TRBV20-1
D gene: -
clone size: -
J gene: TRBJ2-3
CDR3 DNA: TGCAGTGCTATGACGAGACCCTCCGCAGATACGCAGTATTTT
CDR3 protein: CSAMTRPSADTQYF

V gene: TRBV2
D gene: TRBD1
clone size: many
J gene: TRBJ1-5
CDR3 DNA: TGTGCCAGCAGTGAAACTCGGACAGGCTATCAGCCCCAGCATTTT
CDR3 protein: CASSETRTGYQPQHF

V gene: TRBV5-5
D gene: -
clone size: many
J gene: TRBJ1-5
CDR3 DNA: TGTGCCAGCAGCTTGGTCTGGGTGGAGAGCAATCAGCCCCAGCATTTT
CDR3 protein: CASSLVWVESNQPQHF

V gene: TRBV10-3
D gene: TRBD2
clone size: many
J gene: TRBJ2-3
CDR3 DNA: TGTGCCATCTCGACAGCGGGGGGTATCACAGATACGCAGTATTTT
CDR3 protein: CAISTAGGITDTQYF

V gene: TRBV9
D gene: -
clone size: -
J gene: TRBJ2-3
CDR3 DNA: TGTGCCAGCAGCGTAGACCCCCTTTTCGCGAGAGCTAGCACAGATACGCAGTATTTT
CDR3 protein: CASSVDPLFARASTDTQYF

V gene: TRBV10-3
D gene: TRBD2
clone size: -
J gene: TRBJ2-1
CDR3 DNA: TGTGCCATCAGTGCGGCGGGCGGGAGGGATGAGCAGTTCTTC
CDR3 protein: CAISAAGGRDEQFF